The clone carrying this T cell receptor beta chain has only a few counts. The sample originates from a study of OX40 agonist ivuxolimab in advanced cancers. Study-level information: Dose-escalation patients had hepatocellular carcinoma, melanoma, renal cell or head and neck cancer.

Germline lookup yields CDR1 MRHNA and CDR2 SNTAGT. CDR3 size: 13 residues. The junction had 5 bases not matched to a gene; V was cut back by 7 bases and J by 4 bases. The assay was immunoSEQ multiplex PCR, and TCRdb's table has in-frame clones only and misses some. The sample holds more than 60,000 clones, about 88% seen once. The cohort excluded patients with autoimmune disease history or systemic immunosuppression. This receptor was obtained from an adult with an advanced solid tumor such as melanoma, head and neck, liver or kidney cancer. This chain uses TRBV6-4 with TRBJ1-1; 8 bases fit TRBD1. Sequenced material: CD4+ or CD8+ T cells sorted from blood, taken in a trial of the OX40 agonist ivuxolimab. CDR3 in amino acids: CASKQTGATEAFF. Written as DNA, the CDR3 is TGTGCCAGCAAACAGACAGGGGCCACTGAAGCTTTCTTT.